The source of this TCR beta chain is a study of blood T cell repertoires in COVID-19. Study information: The United States, Italy and Spain provided the acute and convalescent COVID-19 samples. From T cells, B-cell-depleted T cells, or PBMCs came the material, which was cDNA or gDNA.

In the authors' methods: Amplified reference gene primers provided the basis for estimating nucleated cell counts. Sequenced by immunoSEQ multiplex PCR; TCRdb stores in-frame clones only, minus some. V and J calls and clone size are given by that table; D and trimming were obtained from the DNA. The sample records 130,000 to 150,000 clones, around 81% being singletons. Losses at the gene ends were 0 bases for V and 5 bases for J; bases not matched to a gene: 13. The CDR3 covers 19 residues. CDR1 and CDR2 (germline): SGHAT, FQNNGV. This sequence was found in a human donor in a cohort sampled during active COVID-19. The sample consisted of peripheral blood. The chain links TRBV11-2 to TRBJ2-5; TRBD2 aligns across 12 bases. Here the CDR3 reads CASSLDRWLAGGPQETQYF. The CDR3 bases are TGTGCCAGCAGCTTAGATCGCTGGCTAGCGGGAGGGCCTCAGGAGACCCAGTACTTC.